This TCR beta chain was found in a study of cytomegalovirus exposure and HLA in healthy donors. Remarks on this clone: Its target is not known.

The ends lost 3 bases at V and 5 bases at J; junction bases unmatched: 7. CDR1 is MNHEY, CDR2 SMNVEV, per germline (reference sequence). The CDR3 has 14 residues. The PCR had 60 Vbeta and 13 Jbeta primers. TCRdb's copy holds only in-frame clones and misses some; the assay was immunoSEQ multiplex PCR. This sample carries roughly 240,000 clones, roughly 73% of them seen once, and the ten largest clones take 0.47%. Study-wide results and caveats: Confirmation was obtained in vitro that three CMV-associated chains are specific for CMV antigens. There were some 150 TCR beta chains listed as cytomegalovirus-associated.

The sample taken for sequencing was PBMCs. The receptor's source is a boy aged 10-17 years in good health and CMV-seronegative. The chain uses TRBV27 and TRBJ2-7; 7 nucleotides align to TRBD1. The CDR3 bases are TGTGCCAGCAGTTTCTCGACAGGGACAAACGAGCAGTACTTC. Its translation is CASSFSTGTNEQYF.